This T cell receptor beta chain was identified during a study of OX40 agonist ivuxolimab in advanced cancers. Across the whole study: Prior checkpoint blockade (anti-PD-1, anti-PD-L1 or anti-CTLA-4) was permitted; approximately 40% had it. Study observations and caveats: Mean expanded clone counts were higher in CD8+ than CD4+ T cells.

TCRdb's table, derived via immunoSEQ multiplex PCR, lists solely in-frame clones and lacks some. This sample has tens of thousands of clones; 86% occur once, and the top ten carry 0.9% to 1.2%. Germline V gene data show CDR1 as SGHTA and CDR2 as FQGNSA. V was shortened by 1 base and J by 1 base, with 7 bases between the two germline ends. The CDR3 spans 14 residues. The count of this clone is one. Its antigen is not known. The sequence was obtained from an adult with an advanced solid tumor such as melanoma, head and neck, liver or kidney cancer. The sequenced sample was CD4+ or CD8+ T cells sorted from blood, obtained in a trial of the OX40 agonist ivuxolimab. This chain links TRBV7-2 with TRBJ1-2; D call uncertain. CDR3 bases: TGTGCCAGCAGCTTAGGGACGGTTAACTATGGCTACACCTTC. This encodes CASSLGTVNYGYTF.